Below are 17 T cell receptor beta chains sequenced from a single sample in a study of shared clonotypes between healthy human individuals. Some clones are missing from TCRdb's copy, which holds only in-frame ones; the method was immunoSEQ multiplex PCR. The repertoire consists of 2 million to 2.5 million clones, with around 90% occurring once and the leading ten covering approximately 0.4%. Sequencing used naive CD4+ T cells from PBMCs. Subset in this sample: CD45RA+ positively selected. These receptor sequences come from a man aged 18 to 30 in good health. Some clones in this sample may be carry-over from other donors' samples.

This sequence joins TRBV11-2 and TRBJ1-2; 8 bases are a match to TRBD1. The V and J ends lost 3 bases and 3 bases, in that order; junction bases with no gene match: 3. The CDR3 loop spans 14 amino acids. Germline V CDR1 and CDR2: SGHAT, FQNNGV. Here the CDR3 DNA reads TGTGCCAGCAGCTTCCTACAGGGGGACTATGGCTACACCTTC. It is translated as CASSFLQGDYGYTF.

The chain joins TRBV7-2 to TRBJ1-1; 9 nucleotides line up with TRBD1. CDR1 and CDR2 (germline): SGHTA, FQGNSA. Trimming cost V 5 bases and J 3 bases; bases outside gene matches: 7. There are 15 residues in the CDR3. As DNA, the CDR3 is TGTGCCAGCAGCATAACGGACAGGGGTTACACTGAAGCTTTCTTT. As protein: CASSITDRGYTEAFF.

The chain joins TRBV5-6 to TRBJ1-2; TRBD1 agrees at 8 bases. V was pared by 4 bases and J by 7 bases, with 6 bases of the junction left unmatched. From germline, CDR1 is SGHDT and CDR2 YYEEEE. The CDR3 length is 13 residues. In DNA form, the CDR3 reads TGTGCCAGCAGCGTCGACAGGGGAGGTGGCTACACCTTC. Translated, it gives CASSVDRGGGYTF.

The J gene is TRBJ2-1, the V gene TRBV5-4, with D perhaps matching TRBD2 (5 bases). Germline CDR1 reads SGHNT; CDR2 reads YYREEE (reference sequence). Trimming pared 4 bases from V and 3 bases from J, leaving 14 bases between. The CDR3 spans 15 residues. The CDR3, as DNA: TGTGCCAGCAGCCTCCGGGATCTGGGCTACAATGAGCAGTTCTTC. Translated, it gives CASSLRDLGYNEQFF.

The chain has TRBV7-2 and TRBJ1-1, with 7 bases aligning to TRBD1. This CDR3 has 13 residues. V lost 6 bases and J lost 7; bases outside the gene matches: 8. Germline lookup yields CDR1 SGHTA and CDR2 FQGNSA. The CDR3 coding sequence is TGTGCCAGCAGTCTCAACCGGGACAGTGAAGCTTTCTTT. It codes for CASSLNRDSEAFF.

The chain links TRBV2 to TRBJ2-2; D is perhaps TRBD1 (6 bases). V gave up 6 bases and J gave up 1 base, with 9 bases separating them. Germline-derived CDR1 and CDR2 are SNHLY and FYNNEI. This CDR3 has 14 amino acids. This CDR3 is CASSTQGNTGELFF. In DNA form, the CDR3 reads TGTGCCAGCAGCACACAGGGGAACACCGGGGAGCTGTTTTTT.

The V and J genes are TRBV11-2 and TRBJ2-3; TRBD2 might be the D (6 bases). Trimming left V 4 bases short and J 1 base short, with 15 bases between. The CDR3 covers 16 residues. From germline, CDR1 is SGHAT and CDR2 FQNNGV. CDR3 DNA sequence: TGTGCCAGCAGCTACGGCAGACTAGTTGGCACAGATACGCAGTATTTT. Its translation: CASSYGRLVGTDTQYF.

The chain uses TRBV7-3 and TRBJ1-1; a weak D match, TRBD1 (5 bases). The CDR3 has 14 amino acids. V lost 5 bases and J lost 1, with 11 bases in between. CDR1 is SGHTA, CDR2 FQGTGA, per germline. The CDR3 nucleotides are TGTGCCAGCAGCAAAGGGACGGCGAACACTGAAGCTTTCTTT. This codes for CASSKGTANTEAFF.

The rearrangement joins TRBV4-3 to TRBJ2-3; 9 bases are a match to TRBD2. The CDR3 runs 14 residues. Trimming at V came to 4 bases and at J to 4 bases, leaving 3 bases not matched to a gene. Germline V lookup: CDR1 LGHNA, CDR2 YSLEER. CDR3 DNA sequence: TGCGCCAGCAGCCGCAGACTAGCGGCAGATACGCAGTATTTT. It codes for CASSRRLAADTQYF.

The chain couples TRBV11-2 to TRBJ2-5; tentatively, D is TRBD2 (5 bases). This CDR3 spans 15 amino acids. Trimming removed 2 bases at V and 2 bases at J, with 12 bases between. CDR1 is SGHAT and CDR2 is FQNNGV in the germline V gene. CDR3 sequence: CASSLLSGRQETQYF. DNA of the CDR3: TGTGCCAGCAGCTTATTAAGCGGCAGACAAGAGACCCAGTACTTC.

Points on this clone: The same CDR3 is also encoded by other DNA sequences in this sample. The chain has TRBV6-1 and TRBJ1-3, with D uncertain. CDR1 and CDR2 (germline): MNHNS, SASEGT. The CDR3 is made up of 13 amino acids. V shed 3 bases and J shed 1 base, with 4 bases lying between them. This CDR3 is CASSEVSGNTIYF. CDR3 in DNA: TGTGCCAGCAGTGAGGTATCTGGAAACACCATATATTTT.

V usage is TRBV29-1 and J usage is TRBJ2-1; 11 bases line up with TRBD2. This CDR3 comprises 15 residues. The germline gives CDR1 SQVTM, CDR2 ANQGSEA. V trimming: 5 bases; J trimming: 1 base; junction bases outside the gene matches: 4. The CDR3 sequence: CSVLTSGTSYNEQFF. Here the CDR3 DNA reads TGCAGCGTTTTGACTAGCGGGACATCCTACAATGAGCAGTTCTTC.

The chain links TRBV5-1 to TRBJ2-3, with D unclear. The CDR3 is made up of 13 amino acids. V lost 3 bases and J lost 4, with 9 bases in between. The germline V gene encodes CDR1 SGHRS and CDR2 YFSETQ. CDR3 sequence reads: CASSSQVADTQYF. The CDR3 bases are TGCGCCAGCAGCTCCCAAGTGGCAGATACGCAGTATTTT.

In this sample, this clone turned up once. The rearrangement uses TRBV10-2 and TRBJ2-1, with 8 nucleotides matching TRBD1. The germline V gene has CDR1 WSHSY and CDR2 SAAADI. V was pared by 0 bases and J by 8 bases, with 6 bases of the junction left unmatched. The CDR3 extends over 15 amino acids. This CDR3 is CASSESQGAYHEQFF. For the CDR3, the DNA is TGCGCCAGCAGTGAGTCGCAGGGGGCTTACCATGAGCAGTTCTTC.

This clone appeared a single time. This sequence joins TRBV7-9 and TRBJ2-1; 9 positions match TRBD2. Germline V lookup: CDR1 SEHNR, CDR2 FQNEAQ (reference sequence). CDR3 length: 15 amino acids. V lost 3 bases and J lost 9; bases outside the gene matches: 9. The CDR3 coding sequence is TGTGCCAGCAGCTTGAGAGGCGGGAGGGCCGGTGAGCAGTTCTTC. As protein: CASSLRGGRAGEQFF.

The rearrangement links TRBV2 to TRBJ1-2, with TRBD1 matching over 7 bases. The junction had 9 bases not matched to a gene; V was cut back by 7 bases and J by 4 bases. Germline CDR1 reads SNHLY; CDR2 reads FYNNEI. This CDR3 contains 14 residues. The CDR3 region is CASTRETGSYGYTF. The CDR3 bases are TGTGCCAGCACCAGAGAGACAGGGAGCTATGGCTACACCTTC. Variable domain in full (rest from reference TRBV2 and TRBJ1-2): EPEVTQTPSHQVTQMGQEVILRCVPISNHLYFYWYRQILGQKVEFLVSFYNNEISEKSEIFDDQFSVERPDGSNFTLKIRSTKLEDSAMYFCASTRETGSYGYTFGSGTRLTVV.

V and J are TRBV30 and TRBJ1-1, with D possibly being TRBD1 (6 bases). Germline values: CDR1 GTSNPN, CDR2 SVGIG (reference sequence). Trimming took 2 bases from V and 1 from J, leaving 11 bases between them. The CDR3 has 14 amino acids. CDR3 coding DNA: TGTGCCTGGAGTTCGTACAGGGCGAACACTGAAGCTTTCTTT. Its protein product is CAWSSYRANTEAFF.